The clone carrying this TCR beta chain came up many times. TCRdb redid the calling of the 5' RACE reads with MiXCR, one entry per CDR3 protein. The sample shows about 69,000 distinct CDR3 sequences, 5.9% of them seen only once. Germline V gene sequence: CDR1 SGHRS, CDR2 YFSETQ. V shed 0 bases and J shed 1 base, with 11 bases lying between them. The CDR3 is made up of 16 amino acids. The sample originates from a study of T cells after yellow fever vaccination. Specimen: CD4+ T cells sorted from PBMCs, collected around 15 days after the first yellow fever vaccination. The clonotype comes from a man aged 18 to 30 who received the YFV17D yellow fever vaccine. The chain is built from TRBV5-1 and TRBJ1-5; D is undetermined. CDR3 in amino acids: CASSLVPGMSNQPQHF. CDR3 bases: TGCGCCAGCAGCTTGGTCCCCGGGATGAGCAATCAGCCCCAGCATTTT.